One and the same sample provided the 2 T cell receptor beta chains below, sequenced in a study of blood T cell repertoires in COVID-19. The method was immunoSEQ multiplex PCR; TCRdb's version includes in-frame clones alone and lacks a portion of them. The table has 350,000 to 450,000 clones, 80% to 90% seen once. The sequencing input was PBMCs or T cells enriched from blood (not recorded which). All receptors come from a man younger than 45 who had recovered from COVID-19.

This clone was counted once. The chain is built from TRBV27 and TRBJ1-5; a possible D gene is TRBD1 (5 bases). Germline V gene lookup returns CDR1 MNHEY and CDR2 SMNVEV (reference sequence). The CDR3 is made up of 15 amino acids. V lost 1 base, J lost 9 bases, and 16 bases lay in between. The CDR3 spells CASSLWGEGSGPQHF. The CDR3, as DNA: TGTGCCAGCAGTTTATGGGGGGAGGGGAGTGGGCCCCAGCATTTT.

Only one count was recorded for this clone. This CDR3 reads CASSPGTAQETQYF. The CDR3 DNA follows: TGCGCCAGCAGTCCTGGGACAGCACAAGAGACCCAGTACTTC. This chain uses TRBV10-1 with TRBJ2-5, with TRBD1 matching 7 bases. There are 14 residues in the CDR3. Germline V CDR1 and CDR2: WNHNN, SYGVQD (reference sequence). V gave up 5 bases and J gave up 2 bases; unmatched junction bases: 5.